This T cell receptor beta chain was identified in a study of T cell repertoires in cytomegalovirus infection. Across the study: Matching HLA type, along with CMV infection, was indicated by public TCR beta signatures. Study conclusions and caveats: The study identified carriers of CMV plus the relevant HLA from cumulative public TCR beta family frequency. The ex vivo response showed dominance by HLA-C-restricted CMV-specific TCR beta clonotypes.

From the reads, TCRdb called clonotypes with MiXCR, one entry per CDR3 protein. The data contain a few hundred thousand distinct CDR3 sequences, approximately 15% of them seen just once; the ten biggest clones take up roughly 45%. The junction had 7 bases not matched to a gene; V was cut back by 3 bases and J by 3 bases. The V gene's germline CDR1 is SGHTA and CDR2 FQGNSA. The CDR3 extends over 16 amino acids. This clonotype has a count of ten or more. Its antigen is unidentified. The chain uses TRBV7-2 and TRBJ1-3; TRBD1 matches at 8 bases. The TCR was taken from a human donor in good health (CMV status not recorded). Some clones in this sample may be carry-over from other donors' samples. Material: CD8+ T cells from PBMCs. CDR3 in amino acids: CASSLTGATRGNTIYF. The CDR3, as DNA: TGTGCCAGCAGCTTGACAGGGGCGACGCGTGGAAACACCATATATTTT.